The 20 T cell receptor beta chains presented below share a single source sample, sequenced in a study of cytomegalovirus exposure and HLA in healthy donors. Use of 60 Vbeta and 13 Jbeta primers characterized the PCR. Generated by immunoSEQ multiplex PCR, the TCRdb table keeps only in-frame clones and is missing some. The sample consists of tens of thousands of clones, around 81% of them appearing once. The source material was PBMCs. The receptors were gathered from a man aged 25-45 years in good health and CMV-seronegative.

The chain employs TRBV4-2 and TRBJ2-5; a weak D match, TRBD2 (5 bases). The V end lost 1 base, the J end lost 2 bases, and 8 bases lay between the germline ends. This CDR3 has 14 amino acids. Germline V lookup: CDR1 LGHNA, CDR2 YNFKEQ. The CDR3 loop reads CASSQGRGQETQYF. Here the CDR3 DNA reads TGTGCCAGCAGCCAAGGCCGGGGTCAAGAGACCCAGTACTTC.

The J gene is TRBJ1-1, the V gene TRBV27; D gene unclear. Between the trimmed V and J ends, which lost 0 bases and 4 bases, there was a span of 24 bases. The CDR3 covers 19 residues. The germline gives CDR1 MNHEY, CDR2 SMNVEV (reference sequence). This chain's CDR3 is CASSLSTVPARRYATEAFF. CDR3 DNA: TGTGCCAGCAGTTTATCCACAGTCCCGGCCCGAAGATATGCCACTGAAGCTTTCTTT.

CDR3 protein: CASSLGQGLYYNEQFF. CDR3 coding DNA: TGTGCCAGCAGCTTAGGACAGGGGCTATACTACAATGAGCAGTTCTTC. This chain connects TRBV5-4 to TRBJ2-1, with 9 nucleotides matching TRBD1. The V gene's germline CDR1 is SGHNT and CDR2 YYREEE (reference sequence). The J segment lost 3 bases and the V segment lost 2 bases, leaving 6 bases of the junction unmatched. The CDR3 is 16 amino acids. The whole variable domain, filled in from reference TRBV5-4 and TRBJ2-1, reads ETGVTQSPTHLIKTRGQQVTLRCSSQSGHNTVSWYQQALGQGPQFIFQYYREEENGRGNFPPRFSGLQFPNYSSELNVNALELDDSALYLCASSLGQGLYYNEQFFGPGTRLTVL.

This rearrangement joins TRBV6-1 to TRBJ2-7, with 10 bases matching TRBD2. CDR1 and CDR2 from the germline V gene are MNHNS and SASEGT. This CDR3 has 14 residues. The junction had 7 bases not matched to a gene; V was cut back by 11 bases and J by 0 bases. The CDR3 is CAFGLAVSSYEQYV. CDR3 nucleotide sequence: TGTGCCTTTGGACTAGCGGTCAGCTCCTACGAGCAGTACGTC.

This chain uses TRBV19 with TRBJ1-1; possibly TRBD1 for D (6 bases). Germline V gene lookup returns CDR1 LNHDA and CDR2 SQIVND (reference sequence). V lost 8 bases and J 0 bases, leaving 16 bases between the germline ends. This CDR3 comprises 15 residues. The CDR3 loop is CASEDSDGVNTEAFF. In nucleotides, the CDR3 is TGTGCCAGTGAGGACAGCGACGGGGTGAACACTGAAGCTTTCTTT.

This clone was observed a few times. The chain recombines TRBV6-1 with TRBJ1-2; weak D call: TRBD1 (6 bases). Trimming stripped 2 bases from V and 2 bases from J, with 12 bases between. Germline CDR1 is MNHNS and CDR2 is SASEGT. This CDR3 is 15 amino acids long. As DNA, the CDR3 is TGTGCCAGCAGTGAAAGCGGGGGCGGCAACTATGGCTACACCTTC. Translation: CASSESGGGNYGYTF.

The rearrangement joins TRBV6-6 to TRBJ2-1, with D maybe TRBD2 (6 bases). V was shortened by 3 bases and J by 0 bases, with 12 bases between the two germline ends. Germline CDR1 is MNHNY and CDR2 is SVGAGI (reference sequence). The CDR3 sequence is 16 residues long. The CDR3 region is CASSYDGGSSYNEQFF. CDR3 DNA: TGTGCCAGCAGTTATGACGGGGGTAGCTCCTACAATGAGCAGTTCTTC.

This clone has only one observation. The CDR3 loop reads CASLAANNEQFF. CDR3 bases: TGTGCCAGCCTAGCGGCCAACAATGAGCAGTTCTTC. This chain connects TRBV27 to TRBJ2-1; 7 nucleotides align to TRBD2. Germline values: CDR1 MNHEY, CDR2 SMNVEV (reference sequence). V lost 8 bases, J lost 5 bases, and 3 bases stayed unmatched. This CDR3 is built from 12 residues.

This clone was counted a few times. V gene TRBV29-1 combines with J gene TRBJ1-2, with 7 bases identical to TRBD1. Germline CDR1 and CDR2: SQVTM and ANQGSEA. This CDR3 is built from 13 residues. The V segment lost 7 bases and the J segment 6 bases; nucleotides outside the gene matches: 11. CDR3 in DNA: TGCAGCGCCGAGATGGACAGGTTAAATGGCTACACCTTC. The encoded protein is CSAEMDRLNGYTF.

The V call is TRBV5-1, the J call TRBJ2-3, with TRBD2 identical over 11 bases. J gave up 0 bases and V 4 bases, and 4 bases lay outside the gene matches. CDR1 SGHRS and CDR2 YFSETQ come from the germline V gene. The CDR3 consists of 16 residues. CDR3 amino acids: CASSPRTSGSTDTQYF. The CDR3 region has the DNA TGCGCCAGCAGCCCCAGGACTAGCGGGAGCACAGATACGCAGTATTTT.

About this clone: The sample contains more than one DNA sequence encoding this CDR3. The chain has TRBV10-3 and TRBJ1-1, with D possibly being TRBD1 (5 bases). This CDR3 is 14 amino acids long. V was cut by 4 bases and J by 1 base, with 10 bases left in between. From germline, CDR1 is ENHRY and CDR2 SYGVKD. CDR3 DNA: TGTGCCATCAGTGGAACCGGGGGGAACACTGAAGCTTTCTTT. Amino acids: CAISGTGGNTEAFF.

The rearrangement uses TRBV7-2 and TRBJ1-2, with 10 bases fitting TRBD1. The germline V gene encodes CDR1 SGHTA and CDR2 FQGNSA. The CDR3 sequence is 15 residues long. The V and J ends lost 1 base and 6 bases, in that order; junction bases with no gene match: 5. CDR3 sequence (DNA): TGTGCCAGCAGCTTAGTTGGGACAGGGGTGAATGGCTACACCTTC. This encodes CASSLVGTGVNGYTF.

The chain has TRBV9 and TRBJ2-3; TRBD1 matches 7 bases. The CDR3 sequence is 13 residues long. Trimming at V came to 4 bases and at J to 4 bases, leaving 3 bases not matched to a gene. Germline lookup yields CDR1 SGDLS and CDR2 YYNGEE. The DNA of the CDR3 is TGTGCCAGCAGCAGGGGGACAGCAGATACGCAGTATTTT. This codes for CASSRGTADTQYF.

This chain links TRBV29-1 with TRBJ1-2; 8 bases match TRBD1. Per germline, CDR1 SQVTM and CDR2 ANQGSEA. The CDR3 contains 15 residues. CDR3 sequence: CTVDRAFRQRYGYTF. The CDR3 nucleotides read TGCACCGTGGACAGGGCCTTCCGTCAACGATATGGCTACACCTTC.

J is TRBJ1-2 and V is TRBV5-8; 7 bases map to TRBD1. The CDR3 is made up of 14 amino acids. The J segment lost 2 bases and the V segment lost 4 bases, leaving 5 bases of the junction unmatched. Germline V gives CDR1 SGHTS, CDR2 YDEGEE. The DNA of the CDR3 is TGTGCCAGCAGCCACGGGACAGCCAACTATGGCTACACCTTC. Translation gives CASSHGTANYGYTF.

In nucleotides, the CDR3 is TGTGCCAGCAGCTTCTTCGGGGGCTCTGGAAACACCATATATTTT. It yields the protein CASSFFGGSGNTIYF. The V and J genes are TRBV5-4 and TRBJ1-3; D perhaps matches TRBD1 (5 bases). The V and J ends lost 2 bases and 0 bases respectively, with 9 bases between them. Germline CDR1 is SGHNT and CDR2 is YYREEE (reference sequence). The CDR3 extends over 15 amino acids.

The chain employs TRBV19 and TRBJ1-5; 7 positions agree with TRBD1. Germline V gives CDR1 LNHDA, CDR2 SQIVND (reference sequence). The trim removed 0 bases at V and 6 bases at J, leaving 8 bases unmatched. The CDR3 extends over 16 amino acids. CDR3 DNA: TGTGCCAGTAGTATAGAAGGGGGCAGAACCTCTCAGCCCCAGCATTTT. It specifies CASSIEGGRTSQPQHF. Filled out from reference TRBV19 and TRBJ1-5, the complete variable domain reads DGGITQSPKYLFRKEGQNVTLSCEQNLNHDAMYWYRQDPGQGLRLIYYSQIVNDFQKGDIAEGYSVSREKKESFPLTVTSAQKNPTAFYLCASSIEGGRTSQPQHFGDGTRLSIL.

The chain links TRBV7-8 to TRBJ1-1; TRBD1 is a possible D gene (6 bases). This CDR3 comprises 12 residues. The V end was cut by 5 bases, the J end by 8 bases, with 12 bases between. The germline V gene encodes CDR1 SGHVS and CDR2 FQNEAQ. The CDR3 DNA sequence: TGTGCCAGCAGCCCCGAGACAGGCGAAGCTTTCTTT. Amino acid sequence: CASSPETGEAFF.

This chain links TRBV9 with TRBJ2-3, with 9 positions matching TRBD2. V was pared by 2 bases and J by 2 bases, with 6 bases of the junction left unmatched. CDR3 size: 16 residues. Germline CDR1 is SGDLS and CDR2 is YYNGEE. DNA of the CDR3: TGTGCCAGCAGCGTGTTTAGCGGGGGATACACAGATACGCAGTATTTT. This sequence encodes CASSVFSGGYTDTQYF.

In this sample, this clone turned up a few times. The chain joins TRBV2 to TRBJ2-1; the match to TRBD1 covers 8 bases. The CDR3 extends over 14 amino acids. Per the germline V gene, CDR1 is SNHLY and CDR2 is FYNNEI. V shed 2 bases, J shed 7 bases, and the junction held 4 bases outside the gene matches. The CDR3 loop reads CASSERTGRNEQFF. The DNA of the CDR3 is TGTGCCAGCAGTGAAAGGACAGGGAGAAATGAGCAGTTCTTC.